This entry is about one TCR beta chain. The CDR3 contains 12 residues. From germline, CDR1 is SGHKS and CDR2 YYEKEE (reference sequence). Trimming stripped 4 bases from V and 0 bases from J, with 4 bases between. These data come from a study of memory CD4+ T cells and cytomegalovirus serostatus. The repertoire was sequenced with immunoSEQ multiplex PCR; TCRdb's copy has only in-frame clones and lacks some. The sample has some 73,000 clones; around 82% are singletons. The sort gate was single viable CD3+CD4+CD8-CD45RO+ cells for memory CD4+ T cells. Serostatus was set by detecting CMV pp150, pp28, p38, p52 IgG.

The chain uses TRBV5-5 and TRBJ1-2; D unclear. The TCR was taken from an adult in good health and CMV-seropositive. Sequencing was performed on memory CD4+ T cells from blood. As DNA, the CDR3 is TGTGCCAGCAGCGTTTCTAACTATGGCTACACCTTC. This encodes CASSVSNYGYTF.